Each of the 30 T cell receptor beta chains below was sequenced from the same sample in a study of shared clonotypes between healthy human individuals. The method was immunoSEQ multiplex PCR; TCRdb's version includes in-frame clones alone and lacks a portion of them. The sample yields about 1.1 million clones, approximately 80% seen once. Sequencing was carried out using memory CD4+ T cells from PBMCs. Subset denoted: CD45RA-negative fraction. These receptors were collected from a man younger than 35 in good health. Some clones in this sample may be carry-over from other donors' samples.

This clone was observed a single time. The chain is built from TRBV18 and TRBJ1-5, with D maybe TRBD1 (6 bases). Germline V gives CDR1 KGHSH, CDR2 LQKENI. This CDR3 comprises 16 residues. With 3 bases removed from V and 2 bases from J, the gap between germline ends came to 14 bases. CDR3 region: CASSPLGGWGNQPQHF. The CDR3 coding sequence is TGTGCCAGCTCACCTCTGGGGGGCTGGGGCAATCAGCCCCAGCATTTT.

For this clone: Other DNA sequences within the sample encode an identical CDR3. This chain links TRBV5-1 with TRBJ2-7; D is tentatively TRBD1 or TRBD2 (5 bases each). The CDR3 totals 14 residues. V lost 4 bases, J lost 2 bases, and 13 bases lay in between. In germline, CDR1 is SGHRS, CDR2 YFSETQ. In nucleotides, the CDR3 is TGCGCCAGCAGCACCGGGACGGCCACCTACGAGCAGTACTTC. Encoded protein: CASSTGTATYEQYF.

A word on this clone: The junction differs from germline at one of its ends, possibly a read error. The V gene is TRBV7-9, the J gene TRBJ2-5, with TRBD2 identical over 7 bases. CDR1 and CDR2 (germline): SEHNR, FQNEAQ (reference sequence). This CDR3 is built from 15 residues. This CDR3 reads CASSAPGTTQGTQYF. As DNA, the CDR3 is TGTGCCAGCAGCGCCCCCGGGACTACCCAAGGGACCCAGTACTTC.

The chain couples TRBV5-4 to TRBJ2-1; D gene unclear. Germline V CDR1 and CDR2: SGHNT, YYREEE (reference sequence). Between the trimmed V and J ends, which lost 0 bases and 2 bases, there was a span of 12 bases. The CDR3 runs 16 residues. CDR3 sequence: CASSLGKEIPYNEQFF. The CDR3 DNA reads as TGTGCCAGCAGCTTGGGTAAGGAGATACCCTACAATGAGCAGTTCTTC.

The rearrangement joins TRBV2 to TRBJ2-1, with D possibly TRBD2 on 6 matching bases. CDR1 and CDR2 from the germline V gene are SNHLY and FYNNEI. CDR3 length: 11 amino acids. The V gene lost 8 bases and the J gene lost 8 bases, with 10 bases spanning the gap. In DNA form, the CDR3 reads TGTGCCAGCCAGGAGGGGCATGAGCAGTTCTTC. Its protein product is CASQEGHEQFF. The whole variable domain, filled in from reference TRBV2 and TRBJ2-1, reads EPEVTQTPSHQVTQMGQEVILRCVPISNHLYFYWYRQILGQKVEFLVSFYNNEISEKSEIFDDQFSVERPDGSNFTLKIRSTKLEDSAMYFCASQEGHEQFFGPGTRLTVL.

The chain has TRBV6-5 and TRBJ1-2, with D possibly being TRBD1 (6 bases). The germline CDR1 and CDR2 sequences are MNHEY and SVGAGI. Trimming pared 0 bases from V and 10 bases from J, leaving 12 bases between. This CDR3 is built from 13 residues. The CDR3 loop is CASSYSVNRAYTF. The CDR3 DNA reads as TGTGCCAGCAGTTACTCGGTGAACAGGGCCTACACCTTC.

This clone was counted ten times or more. The chain combines TRBV10-3 with TRBJ1-2; D is possibly TRBD1 (6 bases). This CDR3 contains 12 residues. Trimming stripped 3 bases from V and 8 bases from J, with 10 bases between. The germline V gene encodes CDR1 ENHRY and CDR2 SYGVKD. Here the CDR3 reads CAISEQGRGYTF. CDR3 DNA sequence: TGTGCCATCAGTGAACAGGGTAGGGGCTACACCTTC.

The chain uses TRBV25-1 and TRBJ2-7; D unresolved. The germline gives CDR1 MGHDK, CDR2 SYGVNS. The CDR3 has 11 residues. Trimming took 4 bases from V and 4 from J, leaving 5 bases between them. The CDR3 protein is CASSAHYEQYF. The CDR3 DNA sequence: TGTGCCAGCAGTGCCCATTACGAGCAGTACTTC.

The chain is built from TRBV4-2 and TRBJ1-3; D unclear. Germline CDR1 LGHNA, CDR2 YNFKEQ. The CDR3 runs 15 residues. V was clipped by 4 bases and J by 4 bases, with 14 bases between them. The CDR3 nucleotides read TGTGCCAGCAGCCCAGAAGTGATCGGAGGAAACACCATATATTTT. Amino acids: CASSPEVIGGNTIYF.

This clone showed up just once. The genes are TRBV5-8 and TRBJ2-5, with D maybe TRBD2 (6 bases). V lost 4 bases to trimming and J lost 8 bases, with 12 bases between them. There are 12 residues in the CDR3. CDR1 and CDR2 (germline): SGHTS, YDEGEE. The CDR3 spells CASSAGRGTQYF. For the CDR3, the DNA is TGTGCCAGCAGCGCGGGACGGGGAACCCAGTACTTC.

The J gene is TRBJ2-3, the V gene TRBV27, with D perhaps TRBD1 (5 bases). The germline CDR1 and CDR2 sequences are MNHEY and SMNVEV (reference sequence). V lost 4 bases, J lost 1 base, and 9 bases lay in between. There are 14 residues in the CDR3. The CDR3 loop is CASSSRGGTDTQYF. Here the CDR3 DNA reads TGTGCCAGCAGTTCTAGGGGCGGCACAGATACGCAGTATTTT.

With respect to this clone: The sample contains more than one DNA sequence encoding this CDR3. V is TRBV5-1 and J is TRBJ2-7, with TRBD2 matching over 10 bases. There are 15 residues in the CDR3. Trimming at V came to 0 bases and at J to 2 bases, leaving 2 bases not matched to a gene. From germline, CDR1 is SGHRS and CDR2 YFSETQ. The CDR3: CASSLVTSGTYEQYF. The CDR3 nucleotides are TGCGCCAGCAGCTTGGTTACTAGCGGGACCTACGAGCAGTACTTC.

CDR3 loop: CASSPWDRPYEQYF. The DNA of the CDR3 is TGTGCCAGCAGCCCCTGGGACAGACCCTACGAGCAGTACTTC. The rearrangement uses TRBV11-3 and TRBJ2-7, with 7 bases identical to TRBD1. There are 14 residues in the CDR3. The trim removed 5 bases at V and 2 bases at J, leaving 6 bases unmatched. Per the germline V gene, CDR1 is SGHNT and CDR2 is YENEEA. The full variable domain, rest sourced from reference TRBV11-3 and TRBJ2-7, is EAGVVQSPRYKIIEKKQPVAFWCNPISGHNTLYWYLQNLGQGPELLIRYENEEAVDDSQLPKDRFSAERLKGVDSTLKIQPAELGDSAVYLCASSPWDRPYEQYFGPGTRLTVT.

The chain carries TRBV6-1 and TRBJ1-1; a weak D match, TRBD1 (6 bases). The length of the CDR3 is 14 residues. The V and J ends lost 10 bases and 1 base respectively, with 16 bases between them. Per germline, CDR1 MNHNS and CDR2 SASEGT. CDR3 amino acids: CAITEGGANTEAFF. For the CDR3, the DNA is TGTGCCATCACGGAGGGGGGCGCGAACACTGAAGCTTTCTTT.

V gene TRBV18 combines with J gene TRBJ2-1; TRBD2 agrees at 7 bases. Germline V gives CDR1 KGHSH, CDR2 LQKENI. Germline trimming cut 3 bases from V and 14 bases from J; bases unmatched to any gene: 4. This CDR3 comprises 11 residues. CDR3 DNA: TGTGCCAGCTCACCGGGAGGGACTAAGTTCTTC. It encodes CASSPGGTKFF.

V usage is TRBV23-1 and J usage is TRBJ1-2; weak D call: TRBD1 (5 bases). TRBV23-1 is given ORF status, its function remaining uncertain. The ends were cut back, 1 base at V and 3 bases at J, with 21 bases in the middle. CDR3 length equals 18 residues. The CDR3 spells CASSQYSGTVKGDYGYTF. The DNA of the CDR3 is TGCGCCAGCAGTCAATACTCTGGGACGGTCAAAGGCGACTATGGCTACACCTTC.

The chain carries TRBV28 and TRBJ2-2, with 10 bases lining up with TRBD2. Unmatched junction bases numbered 10, after V lost 6 bases and J lost 6 bases. Germline V lookup: CDR1 MDHEN, CDR2 SYDVKM. The CDR3 is 16 residues long. The DNA for the CDR3 is TGTGCCAGCAGGACAGGACTAGCGGTCCCCGCCGGGGAGCTGTTTTTT. It specifies CASRTGLAVPAGELFF.

Notes on this clone: The sample contains more than one DNA sequence encoding this CDR3. The J gene is TRBJ2-3, the V gene TRBV7-2; the D is unclear. Trimming left V 0 bases short and J 1 base short, with 8 bases between. There are 15 residues in the CDR3. CDR1 SGHTA and CDR2 FQGNSA come from the germline V gene. The DNA of the CDR3 is TGTGCCAGCAGCTTAGCCCGGCCTGGCACAGATACGCAGTATTTT. Protein product: CASSLARPGTDTQYF.

V is TRBV15 and J is TRBJ2-1; D gene unclear. Germline V gene lookup returns CDR1 LNHNV and CDR2 YYDKDF (reference sequence). Trimming left V 9 bases short and J 4 bases short, with 7 bases between. This CDR3 contains 11 residues. CDR3 coding DNA: TGTGCCACTGGACGATACAATGAGCAGTTCTTC. This encodes CATGRYNEQFF.

The J gene is TRBJ2-1, the V gene TRBV19; D is uncertain. Deletions cut 1 base from V and 0 bases from J, with 10 bases between. The CDR3 length is 16 residues. CDR1 and CDR2 (germline): LNHDA, SQIVND (reference sequence). CDR3 sequence reads: CASSIVPASSYNEQFF. In DNA, the CDR3 is TGTGCCAGTAGTATAGTTCCTGCGAGCTCCTACAATGAGCAGTTCTTC.

The genes are TRBV7-2 and TRBJ2-5, with D unclear. Germline CDR1 SGHTA, CDR2 FQGNSA. Trimming cost V 1 base and J 5 bases, with 11 bases left between them. This CDR3 comprises 14 residues. CDR3 DNA: TGTGCCAGCAGCTTAGTCCGGAGTAGCGAGACCCAGTACTTC. This sequence encodes CASSLVRSSETQYF.

V usage is TRBV7-9 and J usage is TRBJ2-1; D is undetermined. The CDR3 length is 15 residues. The germline V gene has CDR1 SEHNR and CDR2 FQNEAQ (reference sequence). V was trimmed by 5 bases and J by 5 bases, leaving 16 bases between them. The CDR3 DNA reads as TGTGCCAGCAGCCAAAGTTACATAAGGAACAATGAGCAGTTCTTC. This gives the protein CASSQSYIRNNEQFF.

As DNA, the CDR3 is TGTGCCACCAGCGTAAGACAGAGGTTGGGGGCTGAAGCTTTCTTT. Protein: CATSVRQRLGAEAFF. The chain uses TRBV15 and TRBJ1-1, with a possible D match to TRBD1 (5 bases). Looked up from germline, CDR1 is LNHNV and CDR2 is YYDKDF (reference sequence). Trimming cost V 5 bases and J 6 bases, with 19 bases left between them. The CDR3 sequence is 15 residues long.

This clone was counted between two and nine times. The chain couples TRBV5-4 to TRBJ1-3; D unclear. Per the germline V gene, CDR1 is SGHNT and CDR2 is YYREEE (reference sequence). Trimming removed 0 bases at V and 5 bases at J, with 9 bases between. CDR3 length: 14 amino acids. CDR3 sequence (DNA): TGTGCCAGCAGCTTGGAAGGTGGACGAAACACCATATATTTT. This encodes CASSLEGGRNTIYF.

CDR3 loop: CASSELATSGFADTQYF. CDR3 DNA: TGTGCCAGCAGTGAATTAGCGACTAGCGGGTTCGCAGATACGCAGTATTTT. The V call is TRBV6-1, the J call TRBJ2-3; 10 positions match TRBD2. Per germline, CDR1 MNHNS and CDR2 SASEGT. V shed 2 bases, J shed 4 bases, and the junction held 9 bases outside the gene matches. The CDR3 has 17 residues.

The V gene is TRBV28, the J gene TRBJ2-7; D is possibly TRBD1 or TRBD2 (5 bases each). V lost 6 bases, J lost 0 bases, and 12 bases lay in between. There are 14 residues in the CDR3. Germline V gene data show CDR1 as MDHEN and CDR2 as SYDVKM. This CDR3 is CASRGRAASYEQYF. CDR3 coding DNA: TGTGCCAGCAGGGGGCGGGCGGCCTCCTACGAGCAGTACTTC.

A single count supports this clone. The chain uses TRBV7-3 and TRBJ2-3, with TRBD2 matching over 8 bases. Trimming at V came to 2 bases and at J to 0 bases, leaving 7 bases not matched to a gene. The CDR3 runs to 17 residues. The germline V gene has CDR1 SGHTA and CDR2 FQGTGA. This CDR3 reads CASSLPRSGGSTDTQYF. The CDR3 DNA sequence: TGTGCCAGCAGCTTACCTCGAAGCGGGGGCAGCACAGATACGCAGTATTTT.

The genes are TRBV6-5 and TRBJ2-7; TRBD2 matches at 10 bases. After removal of 7 bases from V and 6 bases from J, the junction contained 6 bases not matched to a gene. The CDR3 contains 13 residues. Per germline, CDR1 MNHEY and CDR2 SVGAGI. The CDR3 loop reads CASIASGSREQYF. The CDR3 DNA reads as TGTGCCAGCATCGCTAGCGGGAGTCGCGAGCAGTACTTC.

V usage is TRBV19 and J usage is TRBJ2-5, with no clear D. The CDR3 spans 14 residues. The germline V gene encodes CDR1 LNHDA and CDR2 SQIVND (reference sequence). With 6 bases removed from V and 6 bases from J, the gap between germline ends came to 17 bases. The CDR3 bases are TGTGCCAGTAGGCCGGAAAATAAGGTTCAGACCCAGTACTTC. Translated, it gives CASRPENKVQTQYF. The full variable domain, with the rest looked up from reference TRBV19 and TRBJ2-5, is DGGITQSPKYLFRKEGQNVTLSCEQNLNHDAMYWYRQDPGQGLRLIYYSQIVNDFQKGDIAEGYSVSREKKESFPLTVTSAQKNPTAFYLCASRPENKVQTQYFGPGTRLLVL.

V gene TRBV2 combines with J gene TRBJ1-3, with a possible D match to TRBD1 (5 bases). Germline loops: CDR1 SNHLY, CDR2 FYNNEI. Trimming cost V 3 bases and J 7 bases, with 13 bases left between them. The CDR3 is 14 amino acids. CDR3 in amino acids: CASSDEAGLNTIYF. For the CDR3, the DNA is TGTGCCAGCAGTGATGAGGCAGGGCTCAACACCATATATTTT.